This T cell receptor beta chain was recorded in a study of blood T cell repertoires in COVID-19. Across the study: Acute-phase and convalescent COVID-19 samples originated in the United States, Italy and Spain. PBMCs, B-cell-depleted T cells, or T cells provided the cDNA or gDNA that made up the material.

Profiling relied on immunoSEQ multiplex PCR, and the TCRdb table lists in-frame clones only, not all of them. The repertoire has some 150,000 clones, around 86% of them found once; the top ten carry about 8.4%. The CDR3 runs 16 residues. V lost 0 bases and J lost 4, with 13 bases in between. Germline assignment: CDR1 MNHEY and CDR2 SVGEGT. The sequenced sample consisted of peripheral blood. The chain has TRBV6-2 or TRBV6-3 and TRBJ1-5, with D perhaps matching TRBD1 (5 bases). The source of this sequence is a woman aged 60-75 years with active or convalescent COVID-19. For the CDR3, the DNA is TGTGCCAGCAGTTACTCGATGCCTGCAGGGAATCAGCCCCAGCATTTT. Translated: CASSYSMPAGNQPQHF.